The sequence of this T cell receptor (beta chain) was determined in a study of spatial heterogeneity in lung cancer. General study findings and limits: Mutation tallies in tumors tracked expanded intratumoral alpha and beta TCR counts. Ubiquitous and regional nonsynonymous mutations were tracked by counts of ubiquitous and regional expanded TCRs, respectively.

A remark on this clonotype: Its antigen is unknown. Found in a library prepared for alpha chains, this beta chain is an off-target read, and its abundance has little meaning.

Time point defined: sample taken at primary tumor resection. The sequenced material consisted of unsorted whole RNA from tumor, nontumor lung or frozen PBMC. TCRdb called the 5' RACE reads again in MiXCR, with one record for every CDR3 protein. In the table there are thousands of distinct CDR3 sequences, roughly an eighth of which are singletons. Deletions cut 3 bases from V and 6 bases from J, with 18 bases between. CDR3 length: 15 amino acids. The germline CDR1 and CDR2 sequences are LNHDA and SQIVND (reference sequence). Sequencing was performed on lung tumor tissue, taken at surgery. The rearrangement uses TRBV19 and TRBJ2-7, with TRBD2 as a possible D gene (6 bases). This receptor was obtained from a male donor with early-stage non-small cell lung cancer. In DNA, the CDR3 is TGTGCCAGTAGTATGGAGGGGCTCGGCCCCTCCGAGCAGTACTTC. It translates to CASSMEGLGPSEQYF.